The 8 T cell receptor beta chains listed next were all sequenced from one sample in a study of shared clonotypes between healthy human individuals. Clones were sequenced by immunoSEQ multiplex PCR, and TCRdb holds only the in-frame ones, with some missing. The data contain over a million clones, about three quarters of them singletons. Sequencing was done on a sample of memory CD4+ T cells sorted from blood. Subset meaning: CD45RA-negative fraction. Source of these receptors: a man younger than 35 in good health.

The J gene is TRBJ2-3, the V gene TRBV4-3; D unresolved. V lost 0 bases to trimming and J lost 0 bases, with 7 bases between them. Germline assignment: CDR1 LGHNA and CDR2 YSLEER. The length of the CDR3 is 15 residues. Written as DNA, the CDR3 is TGCGCCAGCAGCCAAGATCTGACTAGCACAGATACGCAGTATTTT. Its translation is CASSQDLTSTDTQYF.

V is TRBV5-1 and J is TRBJ2-6; 8 bases line up with TRBD1. Looked up from germline, CDR1 is SGHRS and CDR2 is YFSETQ. CDR3 size: 18 residues. Trimming took 4 bases from V and 1 from J; bases not matched to a gene: 10. In DNA, the CDR3 is TGCGCCAGCAGCCTCCCAGGCCAGGGGGCATCTGGGGCCAACGTCCTGACTTTC. Its protein is CASSLPGQGASGANVLTF.

The chain links TRBV9 to TRBJ1-6; D gene unclear. This CDR3 contains 12 residues. V was pared by 1 base and J by 11 bases, with 7 bases between. Looked up from germline, CDR1 is SGDLS and CDR2 is YYNGEE. The CDR3 sequence: CASSVLGPPLHF. CDR3 sequence (DNA): TGTGCCAGCAGCGTATTAGGACCACCCCTCCACTTT.

The chain links TRBV6-5 to TRBJ2-2; 8 bases are a match to TRBD1. J gave up 6 bases and V 2 bases, and 8 bases lay outside the gene matches. The CDR3 extends over 16 amino acids. Germline CDR1 is MNHEY and CDR2 is SVGAGI. As DNA, the CDR3 is TGTGCCAGCAGTTACCAAGGCAGGGGGCTCGCCGGGGAGCTGTTTTTT. Its translation is CASSYQGRGLAGELFF.

This chain connects TRBV7-9 to TRBJ1-5; possible D gene TRBD1, 5 bases. Per the germline V gene, CDR1 is SEHNR and CDR2 is FQNEAQ (reference sequence). The CDR3 consists of 13 residues. The ends were cut back, 5 bases at V and 3 bases at J, with 8 bases in the middle. The CDR3 is CASSRDANQPQHF. Written as DNA, the CDR3 is TGTGCCAGCAGCCGGGACGCCAATCAGCCCCAGCATTTT.

This chain uses TRBV10-3 with TRBJ1-3; D possibly corresponds to TRBD1 (5 bases). The germline V gene encodes CDR1 ENHRY and CDR2 SYGVKD. The CDR3 totals 13 residues. The DNA for the CDR3 is TGTGCAATAAAGGACAACAGTGGAAACACCATATATTTT. Its protein is CAIKDNSGNTIYF.

This chain connects TRBV4-1 to TRBJ2-5; perhaps TRBD1 as D (7 bases). The germline CDR1 and CDR2 sequences are MGHRA and YSYEKL. V gave up 2 bases and J gave up 7 bases, with 8 bases separating them. The CDR3 is 12 amino acids. The CDR3 reads CASSQQGGTQYF. The CDR3 DNA sequence: TGCGCCAGCAGCCAACAGGGGGGGACCCAGTACTTC.

In this sample, this clone turned up a few times. Different DNA sequences within this sample yield the same CDR3. The chain recombines TRBV7-2 with TRBJ2-2, with D perhaps matching TRBD2 (5 bases). Per germline, CDR1 SGHTA and CDR2 FQGNSA. This CDR3 is 12 amino acids long. V lost 3 bases, J lost 6 bases, and 5 bases lay in between. CDR3 coding DNA: TGTGCCAGCAGCTTGAGGGCCGGGGAGCTGTTTTTT. As protein: CASSLRAGELFF.